This TCR beta chain came from a study of CD8+ T cells in alopecia areata. Specified treatment: oral pan-JAK inhibitor, 5-10 mg twice daily. Losses at the gene ends were 3 bases for V and 6 bases for J; bases not matched to a gene: 12. CDR1 and CDR2 (germline): SGHNT, YYREEE (reference sequence). This CDR3 spans 16 amino acids. Study-wide results and limits: Both scalp clonality and the expanded CD8+ clones among the top 100 showed a significant decrease with tofacitinib. Scalp sequencing captures resident alphabeta T cells of normal skin too.

Extracted RNA was reverse transcribed into cDNA, the sequencing template. Repertoires were generated with immunoSEQ multiplex PCR, while TCRdb's copy carries only in-frame clones and drops some. The data contain about 200,000 clones, more than 45% of them singletons. By its share, this clone is large. Antigen: not known. This sequence joins TRBV5-4 and TRBJ2-1; TRBD2 aligns across 7 bases. The sequencing used CD4+ T cells sorted from blood, collected at week 24, from a patient treated with tofacitinib. This sequence was found in a human donor with alopecia areata. This chain's CDR3 is CASSSQEAGSFNEQFF. Written as DNA, the CDR3 is TGTGCCAGCAGCTCGCAGGAAGCGGGGTCGTTCAATGAGCAGTTCTTC. Based on the CDR3 plus reference TRBV5-4 and TRBJ2-1, the full variable domain is ETGVTQSPTHLIKTRGQQVTLRCSSQSGHNTVSWYQQALGQGPQFIFQYYREEENGRGNFPPRFSGLQFPNYSSELNVNALELDDSALYLCASSSQEAGSFNEQFFGPGTRLTVL.